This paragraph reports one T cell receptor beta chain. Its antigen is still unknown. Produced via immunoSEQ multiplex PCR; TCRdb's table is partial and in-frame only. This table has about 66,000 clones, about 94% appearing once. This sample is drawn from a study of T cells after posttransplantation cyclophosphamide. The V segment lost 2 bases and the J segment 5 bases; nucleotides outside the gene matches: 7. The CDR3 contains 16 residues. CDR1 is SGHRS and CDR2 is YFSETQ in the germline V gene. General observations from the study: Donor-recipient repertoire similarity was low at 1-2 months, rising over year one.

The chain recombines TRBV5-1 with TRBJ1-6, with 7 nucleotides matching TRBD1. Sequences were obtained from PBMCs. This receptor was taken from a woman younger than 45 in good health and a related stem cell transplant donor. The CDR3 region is CASSFKQGKDNSPLHF. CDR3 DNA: TGCGCCAGCAGCTTCAAACAGGGGAAAGATAATTCACCCCTCCACTTT.